This T cell receptor (beta chain) emerged from a study of CD8 T cells in Susac syndrome. RNA was extracted with the RNeasy kit, and a quantity of about 0.45 to 1 ug was reverse transcribed using random hexamers. It was immunoSEQ multiplex PCR that amplified TCR beta CDR3 across 54 Vbeta and 13 Jbeta. From the immunoSEQ multiplex PCR reads, TCRdb called clonotypes with MiXCR, one entry per CDR3 protein. The sample includes about 300,000 distinct CDR3 sequences, about 82% of them seen just once. The T cells that were sequenced for TCR beta were CD8+ and CD4+ cells from blood. Negative isolation yielded CD4+ and CD8+ T cells, and FACS enriched TEMRA cells. The sequence was obtained from a human donor with multiple sclerosis. Sequenced sample: CD8+ T cells from PBMCs.

The CDR3 reads CASSLGDHYNEQFF. CDR3 in DNA: TGTGCCAGCAGCTTAGGGGACCACTACAATGAGCAGTTCTTC. This chain links TRBV11-2 with TRBJ2-1; possibly TRBD1 or TRBD2 for D (5 bases each). V lost 1 base to trimming and J lost 3 bases, with 7 bases between them. CDR3 size: 14 residues. CDR1 and CDR2 (germline): SGHAT, FQNNGV.